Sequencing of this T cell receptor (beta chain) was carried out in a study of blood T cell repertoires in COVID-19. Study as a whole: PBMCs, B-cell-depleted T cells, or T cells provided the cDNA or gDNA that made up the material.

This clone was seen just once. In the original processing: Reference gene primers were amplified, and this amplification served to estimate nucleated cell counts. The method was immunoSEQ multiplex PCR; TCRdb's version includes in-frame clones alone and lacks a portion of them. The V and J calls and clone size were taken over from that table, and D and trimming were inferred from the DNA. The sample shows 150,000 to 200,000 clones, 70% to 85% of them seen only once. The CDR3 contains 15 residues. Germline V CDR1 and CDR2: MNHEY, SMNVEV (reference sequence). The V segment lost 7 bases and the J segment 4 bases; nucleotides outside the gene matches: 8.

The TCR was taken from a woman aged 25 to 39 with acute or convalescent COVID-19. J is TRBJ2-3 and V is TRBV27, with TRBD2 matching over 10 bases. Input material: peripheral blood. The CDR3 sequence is CASTKAGGRADTQYF. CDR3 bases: TGTGCCAGCACGAAAGCGGGGGGGCGGGCAGATACGCAGTATTTT.